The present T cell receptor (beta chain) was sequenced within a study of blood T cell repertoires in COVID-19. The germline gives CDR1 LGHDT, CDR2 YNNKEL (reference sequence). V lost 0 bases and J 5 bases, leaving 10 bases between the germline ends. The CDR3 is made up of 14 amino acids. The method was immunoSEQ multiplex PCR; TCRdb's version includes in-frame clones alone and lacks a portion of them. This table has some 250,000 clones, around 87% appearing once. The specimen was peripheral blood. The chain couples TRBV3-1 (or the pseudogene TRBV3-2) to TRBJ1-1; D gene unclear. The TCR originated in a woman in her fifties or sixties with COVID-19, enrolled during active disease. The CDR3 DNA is TGTGCCAGCAGCCAAGACGTGGCGGGAACTGAAGCTTTCTTT. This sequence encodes CASSQDVAGTEAFF.